One and the same sample provided the 7 T cell receptor beta chains below, sequenced in a study of blood T cells in healthy people across ages. Sample-barcoded 5' priming and a J-beta primer mix drove a second PCR of roughly 6 to 12 cycles. MiXCR was run by TCRdb on the 5' RACE reads, yielding one entry per CDR3 protein. Among over 300,000 distinct CDR3 sequences listed, 50% to 60% were seen once. The sequencing input was blood. These receptors were obtained from a man aged 55 to 70 in good health.

As to this clonotype: Given a much more abundant clone one base away, this may be a read error. The chain uses TRBV7-9 and TRBJ2-7; D is possibly TRBD2 (6 bases). There are 12 residues in the CDR3. Germline V CDR1 and CDR2: SEHNR, FQNEAQ (reference sequence). DNA for the CDR3: TGTGCCTGCAGCTCAGGGAGGTACGAGCAGTACTTC. Protein product: CACSSGRYEQYF.

This clonotype was observed a few times. The chain joins TRBV27 to TRBJ1-2; TRBD1 matches at 8 bases. Germline V gives CDR1 MNHEY, CDR2 SMNVEV (reference sequence). The junction had 3 bases not matched to a gene; V was cut back by 4 bases and J by 8 bases. The CDR3 contains 12 residues. The CDR3 nucleotides are TGTGCCAGCAGTTACAGGGGGTCAGGCTACACCTTC. Protein: CASSYRGSGYTF.

Comment on this clonotype: This may be a read error, as it is one base from a much larger clone. The chain uses TRBV29-1 and TRBJ2-3; 9 bases map to TRBD1. The ends lost 4 bases at V and 2 bases at J; junction bases unmatched: 10. From germline, CDR1 is SQVTM and CDR2 ANQGSEA. This CDR3 comprises 16 residues. The CDR3 nucleotides are TGCAGCGTTGGCCTTCTGGGACAGGGCTTCACAGATACGCAGTATTTT. Its protein is CSVGLLGQGFTDTQYF.

The table lists this clonotype with a few counts. V gene TRBV18 combines with J gene TRBJ1-4, with 8 bases that match TRBD1. Losses at the gene ends were 3 bases for V and 6 bases for J; bases not matched to a gene: 6. Per germline, CDR1 KGHSH and CDR2 LQKENI. CDR3 length equals 15 residues. The CDR3 coding sequence is TGTGCCAGCTCACCTCGGACAGGGATTGATGAAAAACTGTTTTTT. Protein: CASSPRTGIDEKLFF. Full variable domain (outside the CDR3, taken from reference TRBV18 and TRBJ1-4): NAGVMQNPRHLVRRRGQEARLRCSPMKGHSHVYWYRQLPEEGLKFMVYLQKENIIDESGMPKERFSAEFPKEGPSILRIQQVVRGDSAAYFCASSPRTGIDEKLFFGSGTQLSVL.

This clonotype was counted only a few times. The V call is TRBV5-1, the J call TRBJ2-5, with TRBD2 matching over 12 bases. Per the germline V gene, CDR1 is SGHRS and CDR2 is YFSETQ. The CDR3 has 17 residues. The junction had 12 bases not matched to a gene; V was cut back by 4 bases and J by 5 bases. CDR3 coding DNA: TGCGCCAGCAGCATAGGACTAGCGGGGCGGATGCCGGAGACCCAGTACTTC. Translating it yields CASSIGLAGRMPETQYF.

This clonotype was observed a few times. The rearrangement joins TRBV19 to TRBJ2-5; possible D gene TRBD1, 5 bases. The CDR3 is 14 amino acids. Trimming shortened V by 6 bases and J by 3 bases, and 14 bases separated the two germline ends. In germline, CDR1 is LNHDA, CDR2 SQIVND (reference sequence). CDR3: CASRGRADKETQYF. CDR3 sequence (DNA): TGTGCCAGTAGGGGCAGGGCGGACAAAGAGACCCAGTACTTC.

The chain is built from TRBV7-8 and TRBJ1-5; tentatively, D is TRBD1 (5 bases). The V and J ends lost 5 bases and 7 bases respectively, with 12 bases between them. Germline CDR1 and CDR2: SGHVS and FQNEAQ. This CDR3 has 13 residues. CDR3 coding DNA: TGTGCCAGCAGCCCAGGGCTGGGACAGCCCCAGCATTTT. Translated: CASSPGLGQPQHF.